The 6 T cell receptor beta chains listed next were all sequenced from one sample in a study of vaccination and CD4 T cells after COVID-19. The Oncomine TCR Beta short-read assay generated sequence data from the DNA of cultured CD4+ T cells. TCRdb re-called the PCR reads with MiXCR, one entry per CDR3 protein. The sample yields about 19,000 distinct CDR3 sequences, 50% to 70% seen once. Stated treatment: approximately 10-day PBMC culture with coronavirus spike peptide pools or control peptides (ViraFEST assay). These receptors have no identified antigens. The sequencing here drew on CD4+ T cells from blood, cultured in vitro, taken after SARS-CoV-2 vaccination. Receptors originate from a human donor who had recovered from COVID-19.

The chain links TRBV28 to TRBJ2-3; D perhaps matches TRBD1 (5 bases). CDR1 is MDHEN, CDR2 SYDVKM, per germline. Deletions cut 5 bases from V and 3 bases from J, with 15 bases between. CDR3 length: 15 amino acids. CDR3 residues: CASSQIRVGTDTQYF. In DNA, the CDR3 is TGTGCCAGCAGTCAGATCAGGGTTGGGACAGATACGCAGTATTTT. Full variable domain (outside the CDR3, taken from reference TRBV28 and TRBJ2-3): DVKVTQSSRYLVKRTGEKVFLECVQDMDHENMFWYRQDPGLGLRLIYFSYDVKMKEKGDIPEGYSVSREKKERFSLILESASTNQTSMYLCASSQIRVGTDTQYFGPGTRLTVL.

This sequence joins TRBV25-1 and TRBJ1-6; D is unresolved. This CDR3 region has 16 residues. Between the trimmed V and J ends, which lost 0 bases and 11 bases, there was a span of 17 bases. From germline, CDR1 is MGHDK and CDR2 SYGVNS. CDR3 in DNA: TGTGCCAGCAGTGAATACGAGGGCGGTCGAAGGACACCCCTCCACTTT. It yields the protein CASSEYEGGRRTPLHF.

The chain carries TRBV2 and TRBJ2-5, with D possibly matching TRBD2 (5 bases). Germline V gene sequence: CDR1 SNHLY, CDR2 FYNNEI. Trimming shortened V by 8 bases and J by 4 bases, and 26 bases separated the two germline ends. The CDR3 consists of 17 residues. Written as DNA, the CDR3 is TGTGCCAGCGCCCGGGGTGGGGTGGAGGCTGTCGGAGAGACCCAGTACTTC. This codes for CASARGGVEAVGETQYF.

The chain couples TRBV20-1 to TRBJ2-1; D remains ambiguous. Germline lookup yields CDR1 DFQATT and CDR2 SNEGSKA (reference sequence). V shed 4 bases and J shed 9 bases, with 16 bases lying between them. The CDR3 loop spans 13 amino acids. The CDR3 DNA reads TGCAGTGCTATCCCTCCTTTTACGGGTGAGCAGTTCTTC. It translates to CSAIPPFTGEQFF.

This clonotype was counted between two and nine times. The chain recombines TRBV2 with TRBJ2-1; 7 nucleotides agree with TRBD1. The CDR3 extends over 15 amino acids. Losses at the gene ends were 6 bases for V and 4 bases for J; bases not matched to a gene: 9. Germline-derived CDR1 and CDR2 are SNHLY and FYNNEI. CDR3 residues: CASRPRGPSYNEQFF. Here the CDR3 DNA reads TGTGCCAGCAGGCCGAGGGGGCCTTCGTACAATGAGCAGTTCTTC. The full variable domain, completed using reference TRBV2 and TRBJ2-1, is EPEVTQTPSHQVTQMGQEVILRCVPISNHLYFYWYRQILGQKVEFLVSFYNNEISEKSEIFDDQFSVERPDGSNFTLKIRSTKLEDSAMYFCASRPRGPSYNEQFFGPGTRLTVL.

The chain recombines TRBV7-9 with TRBJ1-2; 11 bases are a match to TRBD1. After removal of 3 bases from V and 2 bases from J, the junction contained 5 bases not matched to a gene. This CDR3 has 16 residues. CDR1 is SEHNR, CDR2 FQNEAQ, per germline (reference sequence). The CDR3 sequence is CASSLRGDRGNYGYTF. Here the CDR3 DNA reads TGTGCCAGCAGCTTGAGGGGGGACAGGGGGAACTATGGCTACACCTTC.